The clone carrying this TCR beta chain was detected once. The source of the sample is a study of cytomegalovirus exposure and HLA in healthy donors. There are 14 residues in the CDR3. V was clipped by 4 bases and J by 8 bases, with 15 bases between them. Germline V gene lookup returns CDR1 SGHNT and CDR2 YYREEE (reference sequence). 60 Vbeta and 13 Jbeta primers were used in PCR. Profiled with immunoSEQ multiplex PCR; TCRdb holds only in-frame clones, not every one. The sample yields more than 150,000 clones, about three quarters seen once. Each donor's status was that of a healthy bone marrow donor. The rearrangement joins TRBV5-4 to TRBJ1-4, with D possibly being TRBD1 (5 bases). The receptor was isolated from a woman in her thirties or forties in good health and CMV-seropositive. Sequenced sample: PBMCs. CDR3 sequence: CASSQAGLKEKLFF. CDR3 DNA sequence: TGTGCCAGCAGCCAGGCGGGGCTCAAAGAAAAACTGTTTTTT.